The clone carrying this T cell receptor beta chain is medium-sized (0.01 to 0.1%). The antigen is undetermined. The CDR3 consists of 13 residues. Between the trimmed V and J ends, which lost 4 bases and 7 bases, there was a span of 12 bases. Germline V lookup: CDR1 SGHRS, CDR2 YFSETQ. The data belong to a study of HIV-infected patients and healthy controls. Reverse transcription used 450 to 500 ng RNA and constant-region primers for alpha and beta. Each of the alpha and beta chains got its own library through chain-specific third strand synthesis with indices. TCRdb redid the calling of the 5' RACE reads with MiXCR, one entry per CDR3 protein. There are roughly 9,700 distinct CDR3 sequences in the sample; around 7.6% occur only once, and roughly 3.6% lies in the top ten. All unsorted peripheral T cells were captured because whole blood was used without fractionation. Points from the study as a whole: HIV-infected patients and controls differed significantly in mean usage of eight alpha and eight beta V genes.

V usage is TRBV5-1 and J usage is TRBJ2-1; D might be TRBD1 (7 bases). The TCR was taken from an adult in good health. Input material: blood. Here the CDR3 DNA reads TGCGCCAGCAGCACACAGGGGAGGAATGAGCAGTTCTTC. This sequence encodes CASSTQGRNEQFF.